This T cell receptor beta chain was profiled in a study of cytomegalovirus exposure and HLA in healthy donors. The study, taken as a whole, reports: Highly shared variants forming one cluster were likely a sequencing artifact. Per published accounts, TCR beta sequences correctly predicted the HLA-A and HLA-B alleles of most subjects. Whilst most TCR sequences proved rare, a subset of public TCRs occurred across many donors.

The CDR3 runs 14 residues. V dropped 7 bases and J dropped 3; count of bases not matched to a gene: 4. The germline CDR1 and CDR2 sequences are ENHRY and SYGVKD. Remarks on this clone: What it binds is not known.

The PCR made use of 60 Vbeta and 13 Jbeta primers. Clones were sequenced by immunoSEQ multiplex PCR, and TCRdb holds only the in-frame ones, with some missing. The sample has approximately 190,000 clones; approximately 70% are singletons. What was sequenced was PBMCs. The chain links TRBV10-3 to TRBJ2-1; 9 positions match TRBD1. The receptor was isolated from a middle-aged man in good health and CMV-seropositive. As DNA, the CDR3 is TGTGCCATCAAGGGACAGGGTAGCTACAATGAGCAGTTCTTC. Its translation is CAIKGQGSYNEQFF.